This T cell receptor (beta chain) was profiled in a study of T cell repertoires in cytomegalovirus infection. In the study overall: Both recently identified HLA-C-restricted and well-studied HLA-B-restricted CMV epitopes were used in the study. TCR beta signatures that were public indicated CMV infection and matching HLA type. Findings of the study overall: The ex vivo response was dominated by HLA-C-restricted CMV-specific TCR beta clonotypes. Identification of carriers of CMV plus the relevant HLA was performed using cumulative public TCR beta family frequency.

About this clonotype: Its target is not known.

V lost 5 bases, J lost 8 bases, and 6 bases stayed unmatched. Germline CDR1 is SSHAT and CDR2 is FNYEAQ (reference sequence). The CDR3 is 13 residues long. MiXCR, applied by TCRdb to the reads, yields one record per CDR3 protein. The table includes hundreds of thousands of distinct CDR3 sequences, about two fifths detected once. The receptor's source is a human donor in good health (CMV status not recorded). Some clones in this sample may be carry-over from other donors' samples. This sample comprised cultured PBMCs, obtained from culture after CMV antigen stimulation. The chain links TRBV7-7 to TRBJ2-1, with 7 bases matching TRBD1. DNA of the CDR3: TGTGCCAGCAGCCTCGCCCAGGGGGATGAGCAGTTCTTC. It specifies CASSLAQGDEQFF.